Listed below are T cell receptor beta chains from one sample, sequenced in a study of blood T cell repertoires in COVID-19. The data were produced by immunoSEQ multiplex PCR, yet TCRdb's version contains in-frame clones alone and is incomplete. Of some 170,000 clones listed, around 81% are singletons. The specimen was PBMCs or T cells enriched from blood (not recorded which). The receptors were gathered from a man between 35 and 55 years old who had recovered from COVID-19. Both conserved end residues are part of each CDR3. D genes are given only for firm matches. Expanded clones are given a class, and other clones once, few, many or no size at all.

V gene	D gene	clone size	J gene	CDR3 protein	CDR3 DNA
TRBV2	.	.	TRBJ1-5	CASSLRHLDQPQHF	TGTGCCAGCAGCCTCAGGCATCTTGATCAGCCCCAGCATTTT
TRBV19	TRBD1	.	TRBJ1-5	CASSIAQGGRGQPQHF	TGTGCCAGTAGTATAGCCCAGGGGGGTAGAGGACAGCCCCAGCATTTT
TRBV7-3	.	.	TRBJ2-3	CASSIYQGTDTQYF	TGTGCCAGCAGTATCTATCAGGGCACAGATACGCAGTATTTT
TRBV7-8	TRBD1	.	TRBJ1-1	CASRSTGTGNTEAFF	TGTGCCAGCAGGTCGACCGGGACAGGCAACACTGAAGCTTTCTTT
TRBV2	TRBD1	.	TRBJ1-5	CASKPTGDQPQHF	TGTGCCAGCAAGCCGACAGGGGATCAGCCCCAGCATTTT
TRBV10-3	.	.	TRBJ2-1	CATAPLAATDEQFF	TGTGCCACCGCCCCCTTAGCTGCAACGGATGAGCAGTTCTTC
TRBV10-3	.	.	TRBJ1-5	CAISAGQSNQPQHF	TGTGCCATCAGTGCTGGACAGTCGAATCAGCCCCAGCATTTT
TRBV24-1	TRBD1	.	TRBJ1-2	CATSDSDRGRGYTF	TGTGCCACCAGTGATTCGGACAGGGGGAGAGGCTACACCTTC
TRBV5-1	.	.	TRBJ1-3	CASRESGNTIYF	TGCGCCAGCAGGGAGTCAGGAAACACCATATATTTT
TRBV18	.	.	TRBJ1-3	CASSPPEGSGNTIYF	TGTGCCAGCTCACCACCGGAGGGATCTGGAAACACCATATATTTT
TRBV18	TRBD1	.	TRBJ1-1	CASSREGGKNTEAFF	TGTGCCAGCTCTCGGGAAGGGGGCAAGAACACTGAAGCTTTCTTT
TRBV25-1	.	.	TRBJ1-1	CASKLSGILSEAFF	TGTGCCAGCAAACTGTCAGGGATTCTCTCTGAAGCTTTCTTT
TRBV19	TRBD2	.	TRBJ2-1	CASSQPPRGGSYNEQFF	TGTGCCAGTAGCCAGCCTCCACGGGGGGGCTCCTACAATGAGCAGTTCTTC
TRBV30	TRBD1	.	TRBJ1-2	CAWSVDRENYGYTF	TGTGCCTGGAGTGTGGACAGGGAGAACTATGGCTACACCTTC
TRBV6-6	.	once	TRBJ2-5	CASRRKYGETQYF	TGTGCCAGCAGGAGGAAGTACGGAGAGACCCAGTACTTC
TRBV10-1	.	.	TRBJ2-2	CASSNGPLALAGELFF	TGCGCCAGCAGTAATGGCCCTCTAGCTTTGGCCGGGGAGCTGTTTTTT
TRBV7-3	TRBD1	.	TRBJ2-2	CASSPSGQGTGELFF	TGTGCCAGCAGCCCCTCGGGACAGGGGACCGGGGAGCTGTTTTTT
TRBV9	TRBD2	few	TRBJ2-7	CASSVVAGVASYEQYF	TGTGCCAGCAGCGTCGTAGCGGGGGTTGCCTCCTACGAGCAGTACTTC
TRBV9	TRBD2	.	TRBJ2-3	CASSEGTSWDTQYF	TGTGCCAGCAGCGAAGGGACTAGCTGGGATACGCAGTATTTT
TRBV10-3	.	once	TRBJ1-5	CAISEIDSPNQPQHF	TGTGCCATCAGTGAAATTGACAGTCCAAATCAGCCCCAGCATTTT
TRBV2	TRBD2	.	TRBJ2-3	CASRAGTKGSADTQYF	TGTGCCAGCAGGGCCGGGACTAAGGGTAGCGCAGATACGCAGTATTTT
TRBV18	.	.	TRBJ1-1	CASSPFSELAEAFF	TGTGCCAGCTCACCATTCTCCGAATTAGCTGAAGCTTTCTTT
TRBV9	TRBD1	.	TRBJ1-4	CASSPGTGMREKLFF	TGTGCCAGCAGCCCCGGGACAGGGATGAGAGAAAAACTGTTTTTT
TRBV6-6	TRBD2	.	TRBJ2-7	CASSRLAGGYEQYF	TGTGCCAGCAGTCGACTAGCGGGGGGCTACGAGCAGTACTTC
TRBV30	TRBD1	.	TRBJ2-2	CAWSLGRTGWNTGELFF	TGTGCCTGGAGTTTGGGAAGGACAGGGTGGAACACCGGGGAGCTGTTTTTT
TRBV4-2	TRBD2	.	TRBJ2-1	CASSQGYGGGAHNEQFF	TGTGCCAGCAGCCAAGGGTATGGCGGGGGGGCCCACAATGAGCAGTTCTTC
TRBV14	.	.	TRBJ1-2	CASSQGLVRGNYGYTF	TGTGCCAGCAGCCAAGGCTTGGTTCGGGGGAACTATGGCTACACCTTC
TRBV4-1	.	.	TRBJ2-6	CASSQDQGTGANVLTF	TGCGCCAGCAGCCAAGATCAGGGGACTGGGGCCAACGTCCTGACTTTC
TRBV5-1	TRBD1	.	TRBJ1-1	CASSPGQVVGTEAFF	TGCGCCAGCAGCCCCGGACAGGTCGTGGGCACTGAAGCTTTCTTT
TRBV27	.	.	TRBJ1-2	CASSPDSLYGYTF	TGTGCCAGCAGTCCCGACAGCCTCTATGGCTACACCTTC
TRBV6-6	TRBD1	few	TRBJ2-1	CASSPGQGTYNEQFF	TGTGCCAGCAGCCCTGGACAGGGTACCTACAATGAGCAGTTCTTC
TRBV10-3	TRBD2	.	TRBJ2-6	CAISDLAGVDSGANVLTF	TGTGCCATCAGTGACCTAGCGGGGGTAGACTCTGGGGCCAACGTCCTGACTTTC
TRBV6-5	.	few	TRBJ1-2	CASSYSGVGGAGYTF	TGTGCCAGCAGTTACTCCGGGGTGGGAGGAGCTGGCTACACCTTC
TRBV9	TRBD1	once	TRBJ1-4	CASSRTGGRGLSATNEKLFF	TGTGCCAGCAGTAGAACAGGGGGCCGGGGACTTTCGGCAACTAATGAAAAACTGTTTTTT
TRBV2	.	.	TRBJ2-5	CASSDRTGGGIEETQYF	TGTGCCAGCAGTGACCGGACCGGGGGTGGGATTGAGGAGACCCAGTACTTC
TRBV29-1	.	.	TRBJ2-3	CSAEADTQYF	TGCAGCGCCGAAGCGGATACGCAGTATTTT
TRBV5-1	.	.	TRBJ1-2	CASSLDWRNDYGYTF	TGCGCCAGCAGCTTGGACTGGAGGAACGATTATGGCTACACCTTC
TRBV7-2	.	.	TRBJ2-2	CASSLVTGAGELFF	TGTGCCAGCAGCTTAGTCACGGGGGCCGGGGAGCTGTTTTTT
TRBV9	.	.	TRBJ2-1	CASSLTQSSYNEQFF	TGTGCCAGCAGCCTTACACAGAGCTCCTACAATGAGCAGTTCTTC
TRBV5-1	.	.	TRBJ1-1	CASSTDPGQNTEAFF	TGCGCCAGCAGCACTGATCCGGGACAGAACACTGAAGCTTTCTTT
TRBV9	.	.	TRBJ2-5	CASSVLGSGETQYF	TGTGCCAGCAGCGTACTGGGGTCGGGGGAGACCCAGTACTTC
TRBV6-2/TRBV6-3	.	.	TRBJ1-1	CASRPTGGTEAFF	TGTGCCAGCAGACCTACAGGCGGCACTGAAGCTTTCTTT
TRBV20-1	.	.	TRBJ1-5	CSASSGGGGPNQPQHF	TGCAGTGCTAGTAGTGGGGGCGGGGGGCCCAATCAGCCCCAGCATTTT
TRBV7-9	.	few	TRBJ2-7	CASSSQAYEQYF	TGTGCCAGCAGCTCCCAGGCCTACGAGCAGTACTTC
TRBV19	TRBD1	.	TRBJ2-5	CASSLTGGYQETQYF	TGTGCCAGTAGTCTGACAGGGGGCTACCAAGAGACCCAGTACTTC
TRBV11-2	.	.	TRBJ1-5	CASRDTTSNQPQHF	TGTGCCAGTCGGGACACAACTAGCAATCAGCCCCAGCATTTT
TRBV3-1/TRBV3-2	TRBD1	.	TRBJ2-7	CASSQGQGIYEQYF	TGTGCCAGCAGCCAAGGACAGGGCATATACGAGCAGTACTTC
TRBV6-5	.	.	TRBJ1-1	CASNSGSQNTEAFF	TGTGCCAGCAACTCCGGGAGCCAAAACACTGAAGCTTTCTTT
TRBV19	TRBD1	few	TRBJ1-3	CASTPGSAGGSGNTIYF	TGTGCCAGTACCCCGGGGAGTGCAGGGGGCTCTGGAAACACCATATATTTT
TRBV10-3	TRBD1	.	TRBJ2-5	CAISDGTGGMQETQYF	TGTGCCATCAGTGATGGGACAGGGGGCATGCAAGAGACCCAGTACTTC
TRBV14	.	.	TRBJ1-4	CASSQVWWRAGEKLFF	TGTGCCAGCAGCCAAGTTTGGTGGAGGGCAGGCGAAAAACTGTTTTTT
TRBV30	.	.	TRBJ1-4	CAWSVSQGSEKLFF	TGTGCCTGGAGTGTAAGTCAGGGGTCAGAAAAACTGTTTTTT
TRBV9	TRBD1	.	TRBJ1-1	CASSVGQGDFKAFF	TGTGCCAGCAGCGTCGGACAGGGTGACTTTAAAGCTTTCTTT
TRBV5-5	.	.	TRBJ2-5	CASSSLDRSGGETQYF	TGTGCCAGCAGCTCCCTAGACAGGTCAGGGGGGGAGACCCAGTACTTC
TRBV6-5	TRBD1	once	TRBJ1-2	CASSWGTGNYGYTF	TGTGCCAGCAGTTGGGGGACAGGGAACTATGGCTACACCTTC
TRBV5-1	TRBD1	.	TRBJ2-5	CASSFVTGGGETQYF	TGCGCCAGCAGCTTTGTCACAGGGGGCGGAGAGACCCAGTACTTC
TRBV2	.	once	TRBJ1-4	CASNRRDSNEKLFF	TGTGCCAGCAACCGCCGGGACTCTAATGAAAAACTGTTTTTT
TRBV30	TRBD1	once	TRBJ1-5	CAWSAPDRGNQPQHF	TGTGCCTGGAGTGCCCCAGACAGGGGCAATCAGCCCCAGCATTTT
TRBV6-5	TRBD1	.	TRBJ1-2	CASSYMSGGYGYTF	TGTGCCAGCAGTTACATGTCAGGGGGATATGGCTACACCTTC